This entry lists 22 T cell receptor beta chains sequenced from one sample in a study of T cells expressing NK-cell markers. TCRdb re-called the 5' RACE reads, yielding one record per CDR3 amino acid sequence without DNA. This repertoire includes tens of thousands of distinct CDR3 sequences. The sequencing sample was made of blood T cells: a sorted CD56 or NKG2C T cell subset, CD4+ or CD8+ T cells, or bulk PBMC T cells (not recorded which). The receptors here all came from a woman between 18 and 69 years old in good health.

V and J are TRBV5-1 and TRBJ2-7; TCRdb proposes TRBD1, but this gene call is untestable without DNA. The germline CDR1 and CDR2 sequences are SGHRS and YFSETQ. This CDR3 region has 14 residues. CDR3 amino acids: CASSLRGPYYEQYF.

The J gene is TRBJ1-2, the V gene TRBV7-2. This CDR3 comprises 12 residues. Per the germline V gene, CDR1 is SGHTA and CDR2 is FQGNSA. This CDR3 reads CASSSGHYGYTF.

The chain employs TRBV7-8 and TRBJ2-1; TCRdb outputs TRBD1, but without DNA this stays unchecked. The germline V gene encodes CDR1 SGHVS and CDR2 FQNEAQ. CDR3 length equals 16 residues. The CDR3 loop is CASSLGGRSSYNEQFF.

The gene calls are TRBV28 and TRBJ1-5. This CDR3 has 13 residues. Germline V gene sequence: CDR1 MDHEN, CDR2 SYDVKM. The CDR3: CASRDLSNQPQHF.

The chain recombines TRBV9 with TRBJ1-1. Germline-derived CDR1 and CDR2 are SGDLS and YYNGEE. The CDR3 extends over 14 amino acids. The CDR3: CASSVGDGGTEAFF. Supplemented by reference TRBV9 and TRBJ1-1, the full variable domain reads DSGVTQTPKHLITATGQRVTLRCSPRSGDLSVYWYQQSLDQGLQFLIQYYNGEERAKGNILERFSAQQFPDLHSELNLSSLELGDSALYFCASSVGDGGTEAFFGQGTRLTVV.

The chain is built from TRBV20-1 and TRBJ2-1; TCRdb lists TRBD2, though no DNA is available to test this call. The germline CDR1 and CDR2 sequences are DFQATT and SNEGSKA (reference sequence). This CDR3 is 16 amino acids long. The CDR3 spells CSASGVAGRSYNEQFF.

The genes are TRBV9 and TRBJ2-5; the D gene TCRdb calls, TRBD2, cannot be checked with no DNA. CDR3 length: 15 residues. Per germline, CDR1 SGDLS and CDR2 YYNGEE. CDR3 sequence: CASSASGGTQETQYF.

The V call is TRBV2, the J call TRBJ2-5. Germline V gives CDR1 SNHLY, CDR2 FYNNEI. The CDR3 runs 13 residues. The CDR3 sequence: CASIGRNVETQYF.

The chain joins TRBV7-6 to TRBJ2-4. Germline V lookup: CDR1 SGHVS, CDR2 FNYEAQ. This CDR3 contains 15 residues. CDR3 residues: CASSHSGSPQNIQYF.

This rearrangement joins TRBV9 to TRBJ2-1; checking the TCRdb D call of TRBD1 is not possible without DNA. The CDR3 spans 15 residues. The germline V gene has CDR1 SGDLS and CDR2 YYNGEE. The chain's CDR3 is CASSTSGVFYNEQFF.

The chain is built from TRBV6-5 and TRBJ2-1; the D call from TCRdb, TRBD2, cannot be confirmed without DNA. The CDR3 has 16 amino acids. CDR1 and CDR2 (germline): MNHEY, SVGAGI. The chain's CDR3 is CASIASSASTYNEQFF.

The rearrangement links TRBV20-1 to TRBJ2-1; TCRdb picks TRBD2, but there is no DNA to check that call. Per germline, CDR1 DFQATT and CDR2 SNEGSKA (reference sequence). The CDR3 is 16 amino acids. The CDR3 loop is CSASLAGGGPDNEQFF.

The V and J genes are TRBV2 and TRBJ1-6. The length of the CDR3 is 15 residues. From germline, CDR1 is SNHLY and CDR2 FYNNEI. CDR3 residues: CASRGSRSYNSPLHF.

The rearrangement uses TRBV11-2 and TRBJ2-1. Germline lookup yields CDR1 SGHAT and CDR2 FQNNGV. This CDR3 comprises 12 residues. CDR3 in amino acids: CASSLVQNEQFF.

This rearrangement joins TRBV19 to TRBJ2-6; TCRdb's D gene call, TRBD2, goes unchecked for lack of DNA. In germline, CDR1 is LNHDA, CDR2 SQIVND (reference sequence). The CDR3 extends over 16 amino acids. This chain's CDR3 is CASTFTRGYGANVLTF.

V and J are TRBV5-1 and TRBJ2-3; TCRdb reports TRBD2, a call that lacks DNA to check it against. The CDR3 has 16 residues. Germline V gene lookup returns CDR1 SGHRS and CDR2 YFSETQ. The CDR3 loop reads CASSSSLLTSTDTQYF.

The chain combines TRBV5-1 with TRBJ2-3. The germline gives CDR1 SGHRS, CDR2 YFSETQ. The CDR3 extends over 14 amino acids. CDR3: CASSLEGLPDTQYF.

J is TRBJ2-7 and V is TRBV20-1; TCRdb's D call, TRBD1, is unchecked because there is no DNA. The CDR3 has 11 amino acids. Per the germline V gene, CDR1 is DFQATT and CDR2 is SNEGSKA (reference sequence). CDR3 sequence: CSATQAYEQYF.

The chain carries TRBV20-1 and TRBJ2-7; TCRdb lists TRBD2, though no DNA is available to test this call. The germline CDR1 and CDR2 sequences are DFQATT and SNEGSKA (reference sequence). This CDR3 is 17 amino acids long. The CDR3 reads CSARGTTRGISSYEQYF.

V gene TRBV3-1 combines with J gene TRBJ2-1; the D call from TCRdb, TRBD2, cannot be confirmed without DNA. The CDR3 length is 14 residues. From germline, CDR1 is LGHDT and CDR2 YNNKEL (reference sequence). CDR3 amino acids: CASRGDSAYNEQFF.

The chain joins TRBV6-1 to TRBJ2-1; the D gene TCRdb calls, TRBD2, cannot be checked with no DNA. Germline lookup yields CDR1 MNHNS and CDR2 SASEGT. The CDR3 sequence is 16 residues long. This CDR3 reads CASSETTSPIYNEQFF.

The CDR3 is CASSSTGGRNEQYF. The chain is built from TRBV9 and TRBJ2-7; TCRdb gives TRBD1 as the D gene, but with no DNA this cannot be confirmed. The CDR3 runs 14 residues. Germline V gene data show CDR1 as SGDLS and CDR2 as YYNGEE.